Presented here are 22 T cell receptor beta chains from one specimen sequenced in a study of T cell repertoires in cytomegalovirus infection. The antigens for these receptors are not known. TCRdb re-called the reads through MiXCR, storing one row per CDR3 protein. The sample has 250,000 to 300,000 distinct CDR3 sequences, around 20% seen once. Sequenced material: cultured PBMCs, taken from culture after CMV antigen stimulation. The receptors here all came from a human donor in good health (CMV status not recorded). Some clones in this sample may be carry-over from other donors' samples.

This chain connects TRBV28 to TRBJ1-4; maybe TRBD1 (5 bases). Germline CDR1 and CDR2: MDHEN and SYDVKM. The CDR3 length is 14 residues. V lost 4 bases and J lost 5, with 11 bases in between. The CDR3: CASSSPGGNEKLFF. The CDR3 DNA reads TGTGCCAGCAGTTCCCCGGGGGGGAATGAAAAACTGTTTTTT. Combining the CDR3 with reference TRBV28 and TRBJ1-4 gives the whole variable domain DVKVTQSSRYLVKRTGEKVFLECVQDMDHENMFWYRQDPGLGLRLIYFSYDVKMKEKGDIPEGYSVSREKKERFSLILESASTNQTSMYLCASSSPGGNEKLFFGSGTQLSVL.

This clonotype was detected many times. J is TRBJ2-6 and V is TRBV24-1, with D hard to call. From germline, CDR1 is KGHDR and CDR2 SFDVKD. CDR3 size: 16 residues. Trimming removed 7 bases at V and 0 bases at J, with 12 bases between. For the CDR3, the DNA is TGTGCCACCAGCGACCCCGAAGGCTCTGGGGCCAACGTCCTGACTTTC. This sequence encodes CATSDPEGSGANVLTF.

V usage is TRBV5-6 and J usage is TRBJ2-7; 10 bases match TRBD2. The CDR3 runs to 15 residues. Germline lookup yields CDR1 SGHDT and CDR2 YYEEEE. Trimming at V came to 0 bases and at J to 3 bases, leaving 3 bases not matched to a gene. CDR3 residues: CASSLGLAGLYEQYV. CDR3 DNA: TGTGCCAGCAGCTTGGGACTAGCGGGCCTCTACGAGCAGTACGTC.

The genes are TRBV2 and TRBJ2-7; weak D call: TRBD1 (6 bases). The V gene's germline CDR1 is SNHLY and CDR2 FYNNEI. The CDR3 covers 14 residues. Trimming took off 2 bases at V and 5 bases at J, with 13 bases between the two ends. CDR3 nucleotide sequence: TGTGCCAGCAGTGAACCCGCCAGGGGCCACGAGCAGTACTTC. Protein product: CASSEPARGHEQYF.

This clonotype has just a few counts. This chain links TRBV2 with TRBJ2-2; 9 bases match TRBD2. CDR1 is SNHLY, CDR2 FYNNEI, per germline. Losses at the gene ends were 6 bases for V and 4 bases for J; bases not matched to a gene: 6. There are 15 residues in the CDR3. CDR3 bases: TGTGCCAGCAGACGCGTTAGCGGGAGCACCGGGGAGCTGTTTTTT. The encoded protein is CASRRVSGSTGELFF.

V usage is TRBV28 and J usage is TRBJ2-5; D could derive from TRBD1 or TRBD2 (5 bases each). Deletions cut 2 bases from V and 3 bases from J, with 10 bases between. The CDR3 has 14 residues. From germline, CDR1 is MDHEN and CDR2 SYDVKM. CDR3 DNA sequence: TGTGCCAGCAGTTTAAGGCAGGGAGAAGAGACCCAGTACTTC. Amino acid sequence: CASSLRQGEETQYF.

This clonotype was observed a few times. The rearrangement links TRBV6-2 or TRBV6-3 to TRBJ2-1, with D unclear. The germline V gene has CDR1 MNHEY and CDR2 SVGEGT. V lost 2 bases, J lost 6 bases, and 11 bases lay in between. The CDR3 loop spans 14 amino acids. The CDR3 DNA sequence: TGTGCCAGCAGTTACCCGGCTAAGGGCAATGAGCAGTTCTTC. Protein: CASSYPAKGNEQFF.

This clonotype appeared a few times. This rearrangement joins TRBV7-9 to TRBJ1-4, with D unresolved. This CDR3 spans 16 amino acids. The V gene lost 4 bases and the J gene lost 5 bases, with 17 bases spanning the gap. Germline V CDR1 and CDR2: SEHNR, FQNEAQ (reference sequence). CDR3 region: CASSSKLGVGNEKLFF. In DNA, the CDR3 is TGTGCCAGCAGCTCAAAACTTGGGGTCGGAAATGAAAAACTGTTTTTT.

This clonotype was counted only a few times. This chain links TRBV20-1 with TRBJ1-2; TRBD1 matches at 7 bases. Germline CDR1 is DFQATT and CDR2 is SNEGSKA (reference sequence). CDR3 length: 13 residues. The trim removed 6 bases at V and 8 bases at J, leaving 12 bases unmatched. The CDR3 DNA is TGCAGTGCCCTCCTCACAGGGGCTGACGGCTACACCTTC. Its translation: CSALLTGADGYTF.

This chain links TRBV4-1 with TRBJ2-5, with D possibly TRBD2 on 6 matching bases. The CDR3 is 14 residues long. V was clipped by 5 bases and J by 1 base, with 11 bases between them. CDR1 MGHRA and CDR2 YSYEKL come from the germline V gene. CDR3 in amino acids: CASSTLAFQETQYF. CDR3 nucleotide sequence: TGCGCCAGCAGCACCCTAGCGTTCCAAGAGACCCAGTACTTC.

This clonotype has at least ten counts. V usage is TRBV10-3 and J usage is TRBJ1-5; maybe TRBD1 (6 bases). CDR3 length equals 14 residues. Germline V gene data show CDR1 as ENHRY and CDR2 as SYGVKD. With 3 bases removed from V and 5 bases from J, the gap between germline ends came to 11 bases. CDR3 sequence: CAISEGGGYQPQHF. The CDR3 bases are TGTGCCATCAGTGAAGGGGGGGGATATCAGCCCCAGCATTTT.

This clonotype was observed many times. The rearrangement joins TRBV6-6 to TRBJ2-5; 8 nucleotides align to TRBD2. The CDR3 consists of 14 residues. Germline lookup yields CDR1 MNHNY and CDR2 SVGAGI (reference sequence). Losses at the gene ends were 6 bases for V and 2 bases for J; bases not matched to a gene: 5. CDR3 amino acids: CASSGGGLQETQYF. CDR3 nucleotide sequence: TGTGCCAGCAGCGGGGGGGGGCTACAAGAGACCCAGTACTTC.

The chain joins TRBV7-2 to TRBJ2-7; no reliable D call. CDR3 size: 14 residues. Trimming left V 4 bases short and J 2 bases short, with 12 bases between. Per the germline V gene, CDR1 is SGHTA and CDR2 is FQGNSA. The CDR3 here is CASSSGIPPYEQYF. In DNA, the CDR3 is TGTGCCAGCAGCTCAGGAATTCCCCCCTACGAGCAGTACTTC. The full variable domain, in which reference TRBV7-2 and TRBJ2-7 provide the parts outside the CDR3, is GAGVSQSPSNKVTEKGKDVELRCDPISGHTALYWYRQSLGQGLEFLIYFQGNSAPDKSGLPSDRFSAERTGGSVSTLTIQRTQQEDSAVYLCASSSGIPPYEQYFGPGTRLTVT.

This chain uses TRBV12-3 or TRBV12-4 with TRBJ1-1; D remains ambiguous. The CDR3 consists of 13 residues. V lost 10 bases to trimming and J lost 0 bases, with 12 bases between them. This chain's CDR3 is CATSITVNTEAFF. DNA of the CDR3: TGTGCCACCTCCATCACCGTGAACACTGAAGCTTTCTTT.

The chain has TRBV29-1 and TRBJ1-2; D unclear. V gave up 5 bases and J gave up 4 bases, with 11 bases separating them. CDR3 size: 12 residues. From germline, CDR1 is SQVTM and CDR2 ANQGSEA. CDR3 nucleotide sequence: TGCAGCGTTACGACGGCGGTCTATGGCTACACCTTC. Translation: CSVTTAVYGYTF.

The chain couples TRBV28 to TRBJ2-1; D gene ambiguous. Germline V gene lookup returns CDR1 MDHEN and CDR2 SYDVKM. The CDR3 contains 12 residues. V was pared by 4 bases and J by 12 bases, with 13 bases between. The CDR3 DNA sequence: TGTGCCAGCAGTTACCTCGCGCTACGGCAGTTCTTC. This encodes CASSYLALRQFF.

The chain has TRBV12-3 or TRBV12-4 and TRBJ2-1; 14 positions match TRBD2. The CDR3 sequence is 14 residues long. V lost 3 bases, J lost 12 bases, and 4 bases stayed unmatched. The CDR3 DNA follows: TGTGCCAGCAGTTTTGGGACTAGCGGGAGCGTGCAGTTCTTC. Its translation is CASSFGTSGSVQFF.

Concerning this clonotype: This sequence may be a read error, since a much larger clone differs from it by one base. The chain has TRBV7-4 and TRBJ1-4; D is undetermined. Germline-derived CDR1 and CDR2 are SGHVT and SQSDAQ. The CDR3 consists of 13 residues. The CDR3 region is CANSLFEDEKLFF. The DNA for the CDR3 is TGTGCCAACAGCTTATTCGAGGATGAAAAACTGTTTTTT.

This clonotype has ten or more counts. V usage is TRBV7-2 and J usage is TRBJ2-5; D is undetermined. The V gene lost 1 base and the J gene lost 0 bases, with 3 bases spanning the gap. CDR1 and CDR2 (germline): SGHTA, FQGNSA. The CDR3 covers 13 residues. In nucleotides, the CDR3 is TGTGCCAGCAGCTTAGAGAACCAAGAGACCCAGTACTTC. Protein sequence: CASSLENQETQYF.

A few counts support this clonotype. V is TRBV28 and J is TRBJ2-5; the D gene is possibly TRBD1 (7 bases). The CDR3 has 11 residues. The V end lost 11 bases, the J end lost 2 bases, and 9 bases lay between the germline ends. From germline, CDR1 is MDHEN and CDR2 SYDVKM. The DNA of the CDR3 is TGTGCCGCAGGGGGGCAAGAGACCCAGTACTTC. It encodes CAAGGQETQYF.

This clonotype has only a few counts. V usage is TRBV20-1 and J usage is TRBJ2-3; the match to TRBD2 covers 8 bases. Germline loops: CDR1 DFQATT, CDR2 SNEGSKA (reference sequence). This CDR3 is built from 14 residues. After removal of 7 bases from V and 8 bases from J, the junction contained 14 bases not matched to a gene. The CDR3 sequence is CSGGKAGAGGTQYF. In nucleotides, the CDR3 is TGCAGTGGGGGAAAAGCGGGAGCCGGTGGTACGCAGTATTTT.

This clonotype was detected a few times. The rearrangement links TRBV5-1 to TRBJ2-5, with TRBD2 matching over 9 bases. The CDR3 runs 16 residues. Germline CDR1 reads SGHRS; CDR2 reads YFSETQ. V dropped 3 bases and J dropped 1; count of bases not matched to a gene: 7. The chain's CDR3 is CASSSTGTSFQETQYF. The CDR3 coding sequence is TGCGCCAGCAGCTCGACCGGGACTAGCTTCCAAGAGACCCAGTACTTC.